The 11 T cell receptor beta chains below all came from one sample that was sequenced in a study of blood T cell repertoires in COVID-19 (dated by TCRdb to the early 2020s). Libraries came from the immunoSEQ multiplex PCR assay. TCRdb took over this immuneACCESS table, retaining in-frame rearrangements with V and J assigned. Such tables are incomplete; in checked studies, under half of the missing clones stem from an unresolved V gene, and the remainder is unexplained. Here the sample has about 190,000 clones; around 80% occur a single time. In total, the top ten clones hold 10% to 15% of the sample. Source material: peripheral blood. Source of these receptors: a woman aged 80 or older with COVID-19, enrolled during active disease.

This chain joins TRBV27 and TRBJ1-5; D is ambiguous. From germline, CDR1 is MNHEY and CDR2 SMNVEV (reference sequence). CDR3 size: 16 residues. V dropped 5 bases and J dropped 3 bases, with 17 bases sitting between them. The CDR3 DNA reads TGTGCCAGCAGTCCCTATCCGGAAGGAGTCAATCAGCCCCAGCATTTT. Translation: CASSPYPEGVNQPQHF.

The chain carries TRBV3-1 (or the pseudogene TRBV3-2) and TRBJ2-4; 7 bases are shared with TRBD1. The CDR3 extends over 19 amino acids. Trimming cost V 2 bases and J 3 bases; bases outside gene matches: 16. Germline V CDR1 and CDR2: LGHDT, YNNKEL (reference sequence). CDR3 loop: CASSQLRVKTGMGKNIQYF. Here the CDR3 DNA reads TGTGCCAGCAGCCAATTGCGGGTTAAGACAGGGATGGGCAAAAACATTCAGTACTTC.

This clone showed up just a few times. This chain joins TRBV7-3 and TRBJ2-3; TRBD1 is a possible D gene (6 bases). The V end lost 4 bases, the J end lost 3 bases, and 11 bases lay between the germline ends. Germline-derived CDR1 and CDR2 are SGHTA and FQGTGA. This CDR3 has 14 residues. The CDR3 loop reads CASSYQGPTDTQYF. Here the CDR3 DNA reads TGTGCCAGCAGCTATCAGGGGCCAACAGATACGCAGTATTTT.

The CDR3 coding sequence is TGTGCCAGCAGCAGCCCAACAGCGGGGGTCACAGATACGCAGTATTTT. This sequence encodes CASSSPTAGVTDTQYF. The rearrangement joins TRBV5-5 to TRBJ2-3; the match to TRBD2 covers 8 bases. This CDR3 is 16 amino acids long. Germline assignment: CDR1 SGHKS and CDR2 YYEKEE (reference sequence). Trimming took 4 bases from V and 2 from J; bases not matched to a gene: 9.

The CDR3 bases are TGTGCCAGCAGCTTCACAGGGGAAGGTGGCTACACCTTC. It encodes CASSFTGEGGYTF. The genes are TRBV6-6 and TRBJ1-2; 7 nucleotides match TRBD1. The J segment lost 7 bases and the V segment lost 6 bases, leaving 8 bases of the junction unmatched. Germline values: CDR1 MNHNY, CDR2 SVGAGI (reference sequence). CDR3 length: 13 residues.

The rearrangement joins TRBV5-5 to TRBJ2-3; 14 nucleotides align to TRBD2. The V segment lost 5 bases and the J segment 5 bases; nucleotides outside the gene matches: 7. The CDR3 is 16 amino acids. In germline, CDR1 is SGHKS, CDR2 YYEKEE (reference sequence). The CDR3 sequence is CASSLGLAGVRDTQYF. The CDR3 DNA sequence: TGTGCCAGCAGTCTGGGACTAGCGGGAGTGAGAGATACGCAGTATTTT. The full variable domain, with the rest looked up from reference TRBV5-5 and TRBJ2-3, is DAGVTQSPTHLIKTRGQQVTLRCSPISGHKSVSWYQQVLGQGPQFIFQYYEKEERGRGNFPDRFSARQFPNYSSELNVNALLLGDSALYLCASSLGLAGVRDTQYFGPGTRLTVL.

The V and J genes are TRBV28 and TRBJ2-3; 11 bases fit TRBD2. This CDR3 is built from 17 residues. J gave up 5 bases and V 5 bases, and 12 bases lay outside the gene matches. The germline CDR1 and CDR2 sequences are MDHEN and SYDVKM. This chain's CDR3 is CASSLNRLAGSIDTQYF. DNA of the CDR3: TGTGCCAGCAGTCTAAACCGACTAGCGGGAAGTATAGATACGCAGTATTTT.

CDR3 in amino acids: CASSVAAGGMNTEAFF. CDR3 nucleotides: TGTGCCAGCAGCGTAGCGGCAGGGGGCATGAACACTGAAGCTTTCTTT. This chain uses TRBV9 with TRBJ1-1; TRBD1 aligns across 8 bases. CDR1 and CDR2 (germline): SGDLS, YYNGEE. This CDR3 has 16 residues. The ends lost 0 bases at V and 0 bases at J; junction bases unmatched: 4. The full variable domain, completed using reference TRBV9 and TRBJ1-1, is DSGVTQTPKHLITATGQRVTLRCSPRSGDLSVYWYQQSLDQGLQFLIQYYNGEERAKGNILERFSAQQFPDLHSELNLSSLELGDSALYFCASSVAAGGMNTEAFFGQGTRLTVV.

The V call is TRBV24-1, the J call TRBJ2-7; no definite D call. The length of the CDR3 is 13 residues. The germline gives CDR1 KGHDR, CDR2 SFDVKD. The ends were cut back, 4 bases at V and 2 bases at J, with 8 bases in the middle. CDR3 DNA: TGTGCCACCAGTGACCGCCTAACCTACGAGCAGTACTTC. Translated: CATSDRLTYEQYF.

This clone was seen a single time. V usage is TRBV2 and J usage is TRBJ2-7; D remains unclear. Germline lookup yields CDR1 SNHLY and CDR2 FYNNEI. This CDR3 has 13 amino acids. V shed 5 bases and J shed 2 bases, with 10 bases lying between them. The CDR3 DNA follows: TGTGCCAGCAGTCAAGTACAAGCCTACGAGCAGTACTTC. Protein product: CASSQVQAYEQYF.

The chain carries TRBV7-8 and TRBJ2-3, with 9 bases fitting TRBD1. Germline CDR1 is SGHVS and CDR2 is FQNEAQ. This CDR3 is 14 amino acids long. Germline trimming cut 3 bases from V and 5 bases from J; bases unmatched to any gene: 3. The CDR3 DNA follows: TGTGCCAGCAGCTTTAGGGACAGGGTAGATACGCAGTATTTT. Its protein product is CASSFRDRVDTQYF.